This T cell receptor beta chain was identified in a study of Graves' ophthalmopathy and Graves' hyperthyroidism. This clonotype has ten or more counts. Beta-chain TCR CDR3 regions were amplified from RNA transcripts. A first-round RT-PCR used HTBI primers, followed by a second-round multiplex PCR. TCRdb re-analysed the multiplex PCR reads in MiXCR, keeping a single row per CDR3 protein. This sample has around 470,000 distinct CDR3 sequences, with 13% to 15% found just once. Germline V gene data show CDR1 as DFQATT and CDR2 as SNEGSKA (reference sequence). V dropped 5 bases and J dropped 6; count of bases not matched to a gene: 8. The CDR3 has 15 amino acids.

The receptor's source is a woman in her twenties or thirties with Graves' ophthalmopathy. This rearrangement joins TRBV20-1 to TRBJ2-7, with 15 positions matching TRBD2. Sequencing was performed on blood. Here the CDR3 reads CSAGLAGGRGFEQYF. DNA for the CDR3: TGCAGTGCTGGACTAGCGGGAGGGCGGGGATTCGAGCAGTACTTC.